The TCR beta chain under discussion was sequenced for a study of blood T cell repertoires in COVID-19. Study-level background: Samples of COVID-19 (acute and convalescent) were obtained from the United States, Italy and Spain.

In the original analysis: Estimates of nucleated cell counts were drawn from the amplification of reference gene primers. This table comes from immunoSEQ multiplex PCR, and its TCRdb copy is limited to in-frame clones, with some not included. V, J and clone size are taken as reported in that table, and D and trimming were inferred from the DNA itself. Of about 270,000 clones listed, around nine tenths are singletons. Trimming shortened V by 0 bases and J by 1 base, and 10 bases separated the two germline ends. This CDR3 spans 15 amino acids. This TCR was sampled from a man between 40 and 49 years old who had recovered from COVID-19. The chain employs TRBV23-1 and TRBJ2-7, with D perhaps TRBD2 (6 bases). TRBV23-1 is marked as an open reading frame, function uncertain. The sequenced material came from peripheral blood. Here the CDR3 reads CASSQSLRESYEQYF. The CDR3, as DNA: TGCGCCAGCAGTCAATCTCTGCGGGAATCCTACGAGCAGTACTTC.